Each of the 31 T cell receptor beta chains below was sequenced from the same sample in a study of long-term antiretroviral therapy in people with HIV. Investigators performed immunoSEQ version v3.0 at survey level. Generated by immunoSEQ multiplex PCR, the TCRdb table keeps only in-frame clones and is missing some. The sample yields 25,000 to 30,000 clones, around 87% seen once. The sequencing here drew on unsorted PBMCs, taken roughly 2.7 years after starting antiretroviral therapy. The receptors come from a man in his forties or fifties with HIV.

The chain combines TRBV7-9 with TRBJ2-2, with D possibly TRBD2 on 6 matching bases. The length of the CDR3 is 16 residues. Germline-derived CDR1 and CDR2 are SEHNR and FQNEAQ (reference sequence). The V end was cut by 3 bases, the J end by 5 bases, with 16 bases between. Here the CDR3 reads CASSFDGSGPTGELFF. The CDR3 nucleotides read TGTGCCAGCAGCTTCGACGGGAGTGGCCCAACCGGGGAGCTGTTTTTT.

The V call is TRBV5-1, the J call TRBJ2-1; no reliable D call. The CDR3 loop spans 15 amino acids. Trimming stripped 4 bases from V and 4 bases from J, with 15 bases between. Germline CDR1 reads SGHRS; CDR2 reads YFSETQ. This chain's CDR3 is CASSLDGTKYNEQFF. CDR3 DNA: TGCGCCAGCAGCCTAGATGGCACCAAGTACAATGAGCAGTTCTTC.

The CDR3 coding sequence is TGTGCCAGCAGTGATGGGACAGGGTTTCACGAGCAGTACTTC. It translates to CASSDGTGFHEQYF. The rearrangement uses TRBV6-5 and TRBJ2-7, with 9 bases fitting TRBD1. This CDR3 spans 14 amino acids. The germline CDR1 and CDR2 sequences are MNHEY and SVGAGI. J was trimmed by 5 bases and V by 5 bases; bases with no gene match: 7.

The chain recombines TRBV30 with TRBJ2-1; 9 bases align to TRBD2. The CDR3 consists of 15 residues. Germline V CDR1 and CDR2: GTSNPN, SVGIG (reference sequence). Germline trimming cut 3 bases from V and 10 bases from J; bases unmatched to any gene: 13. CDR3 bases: TGTGCCTGGAGCGGAATCGGCGGGAGGGTCGGGGAGCAGTTCTTC. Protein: CAWSGIGGRVGEQFF.

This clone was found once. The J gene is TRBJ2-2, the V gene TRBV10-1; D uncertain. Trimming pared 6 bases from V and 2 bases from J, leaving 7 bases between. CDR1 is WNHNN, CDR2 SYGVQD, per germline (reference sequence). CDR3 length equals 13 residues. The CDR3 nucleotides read TGCGCCAGCAGGCTAACTAACACCGGGGAGCTGTTTTTT. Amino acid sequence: CASRLTNTGELFF.

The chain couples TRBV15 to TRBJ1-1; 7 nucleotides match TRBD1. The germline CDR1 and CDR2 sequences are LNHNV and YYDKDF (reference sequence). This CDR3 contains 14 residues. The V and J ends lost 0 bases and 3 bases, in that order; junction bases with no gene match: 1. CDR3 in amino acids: CATSREGGYTEAFF. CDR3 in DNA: TGTGCCACCAGCAGAGAAGGGGGCTACACTGAAGCTTTCTTT. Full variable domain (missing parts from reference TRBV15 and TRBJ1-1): DAMVIQNPRYQVTQFGKPVTLSCSQTLNHNVMYWYQQKSSQAPKLLFHYYDKDFNNEADTPDNFQSRRPNTSFCFLDIRSPGLGDTAMYLCATSREGGYTEAFFGQGTRLTVV.

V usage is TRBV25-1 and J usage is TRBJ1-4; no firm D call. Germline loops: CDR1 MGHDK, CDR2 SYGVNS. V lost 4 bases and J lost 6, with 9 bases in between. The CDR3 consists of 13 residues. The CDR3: CASSGGLDEKLFF. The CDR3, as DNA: TGTGCCAGCAGTGGAGGGCTAGATGAAAAACTGTTTTTT.

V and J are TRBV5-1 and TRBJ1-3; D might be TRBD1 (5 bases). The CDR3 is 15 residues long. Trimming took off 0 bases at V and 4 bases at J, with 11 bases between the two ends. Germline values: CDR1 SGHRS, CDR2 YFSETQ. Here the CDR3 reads CASSLGGETGNTIYF. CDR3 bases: TGCGCCAGCAGCTTGGGAGGGGAAACAGGAAACACCATATATTTT. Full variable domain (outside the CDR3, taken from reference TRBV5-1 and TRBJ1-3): KAGVTQTPRYLIKTRGQQVTLSCSPISGHRSVSWYQQTPGQGLQFLFEYFSETQRNKGNFPGRFSGRQFSNSRSEMNVSTLELGDSALYLCASSLGGETGNTIYFGEGSWLTVV.

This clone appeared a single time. The CDR3 DNA is TGTGCCAGCCGCCCCGGGGGGGCGCAGGACTATGGCTACACCTTC. This gives the protein CASRPGGAQDYGYTF. The rearrangement links TRBV6-5 to TRBJ1-2, with TRBD1 as a possible D gene (6 bases). The germline gives CDR1 MNHEY, CDR2 SVGAGI. Trimming left V 8 bases short and J 3 bases short, with 19 bases between. This CDR3 contains 15 residues.

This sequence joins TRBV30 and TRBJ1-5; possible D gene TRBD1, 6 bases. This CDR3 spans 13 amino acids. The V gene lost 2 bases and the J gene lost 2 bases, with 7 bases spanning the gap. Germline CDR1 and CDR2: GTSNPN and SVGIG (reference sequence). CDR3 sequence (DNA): TGTGCCTGGAGTCCAGGGGGCAATCAGCCCCAGCATTTT. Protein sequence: CAWSPGGNQPQHF.

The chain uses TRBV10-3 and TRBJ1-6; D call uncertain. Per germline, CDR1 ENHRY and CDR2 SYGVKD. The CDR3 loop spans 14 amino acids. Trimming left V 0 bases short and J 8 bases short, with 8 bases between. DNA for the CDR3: TGTGCCATCAGTGAGTCGATACGAGATTCACCCCTCCACTTT. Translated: CAISESIRDSPLHF.

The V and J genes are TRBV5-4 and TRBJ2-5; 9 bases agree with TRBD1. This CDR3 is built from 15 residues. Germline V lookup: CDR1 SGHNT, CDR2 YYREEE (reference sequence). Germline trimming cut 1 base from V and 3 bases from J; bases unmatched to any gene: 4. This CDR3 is CASSLLGQGEETQYF. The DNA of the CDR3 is TGTGCCAGCAGCTTGCTGGGACAGGGTGAAGAGACCCAGTACTTC.

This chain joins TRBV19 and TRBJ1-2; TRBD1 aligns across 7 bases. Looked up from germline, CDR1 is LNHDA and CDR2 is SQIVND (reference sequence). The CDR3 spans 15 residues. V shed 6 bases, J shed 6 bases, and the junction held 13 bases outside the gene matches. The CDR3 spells CASRDNGGQEDGYTF. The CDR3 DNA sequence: TGTGCCAGTAGAGATAACGGAGGACAGGAGGATGGCTACACCTTC.

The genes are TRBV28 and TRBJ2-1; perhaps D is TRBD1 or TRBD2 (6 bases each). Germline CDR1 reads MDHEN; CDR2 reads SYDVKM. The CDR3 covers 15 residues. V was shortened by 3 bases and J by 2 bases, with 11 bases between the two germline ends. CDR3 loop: CASSLPGATYNEQFF. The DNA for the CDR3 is TGTGCCAGCAGTTTGCCGGGGGCCACCTACAATGAGCAGTTCTTC.

The CDR3 DNA is TGTGCCTGGAGTGTGGGTAGCCAAGAGACCCAGTACTTC. This gives the protein CAWSVGSQETQYF. This chain uses TRBV30 with TRBJ2-5; D is unresolved. The CDR3 extends over 13 amino acids. V was pared by 0 bases and J by 1 base, with 6 bases between. CDR1 and CDR2 (germline): GTSNPN, SVGIG (reference sequence). Drawing the rest from reference TRBV30 and TRBJ2-5, the complete variable domain is SQTIHQWPATLVQPVGSPLSLECTVEGTSNPNLYWYRQAAGRGLQLLFYSVGIGQISSEVPQNLSASRPQDRQFILSSKKLLLSDSGFYLCAWSVGSQETQYFGPGTRLLVL.

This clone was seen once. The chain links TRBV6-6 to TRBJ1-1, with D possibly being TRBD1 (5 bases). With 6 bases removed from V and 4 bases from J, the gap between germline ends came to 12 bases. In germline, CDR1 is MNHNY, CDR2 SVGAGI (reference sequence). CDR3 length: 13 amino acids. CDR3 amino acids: CASRGSGGTEAFF. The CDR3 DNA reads TGTGCCAGCAGAGGCTCGGGGGGCACTGAAGCTTTCTTT.

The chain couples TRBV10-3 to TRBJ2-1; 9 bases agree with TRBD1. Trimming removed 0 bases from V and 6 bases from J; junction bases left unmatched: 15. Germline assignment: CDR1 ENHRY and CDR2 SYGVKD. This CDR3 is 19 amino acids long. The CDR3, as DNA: TGTGCCATCAGTGAGTCGATCAGGGACAGGGCCCGGGGTGGCAATGAGCAGTTCTTC. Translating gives CAISESIRDRARGGNEQFF.

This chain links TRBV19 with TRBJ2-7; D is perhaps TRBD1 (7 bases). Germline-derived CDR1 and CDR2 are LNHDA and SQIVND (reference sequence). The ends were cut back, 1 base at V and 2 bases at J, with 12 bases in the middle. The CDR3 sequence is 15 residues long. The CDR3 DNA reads TGTGCCAGTAGTATAGCCACAGGGGAGGCCTACGAGCAGTACTTC. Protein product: CASSIATGEAYEQYF.

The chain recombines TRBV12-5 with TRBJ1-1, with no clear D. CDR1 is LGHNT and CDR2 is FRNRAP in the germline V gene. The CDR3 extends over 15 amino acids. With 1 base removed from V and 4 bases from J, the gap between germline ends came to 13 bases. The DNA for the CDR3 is TGTGCTAGTGGTTTGGACCCAGACATATCCACTGAAGCTTTCTTT. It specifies CASGLDPDISTEAFF.

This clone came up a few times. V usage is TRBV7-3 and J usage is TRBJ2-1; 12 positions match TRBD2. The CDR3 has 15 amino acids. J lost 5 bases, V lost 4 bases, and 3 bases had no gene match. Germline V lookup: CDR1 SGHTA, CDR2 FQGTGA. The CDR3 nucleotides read TGTGCCAGCAGCTACCTAGCGGGGGGGAACAATGAGCAGTTCTTC. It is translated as CASSYLAGGNNEQFF. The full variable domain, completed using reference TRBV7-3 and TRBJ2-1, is GAGVSQTPSNKVTEKGKYVELRCDPISGHTALYWYRQSLGQGPEFLIYFQGTGAADDSGLPNDRFFAVRPEGSVSTLKIQRTERGDSAVYLCASSYLAGGNNEQFFGPGTRLTVL.

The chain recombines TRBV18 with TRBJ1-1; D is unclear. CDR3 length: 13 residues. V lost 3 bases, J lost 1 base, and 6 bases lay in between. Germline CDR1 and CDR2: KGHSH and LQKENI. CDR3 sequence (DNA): TGTGCCAGCTCACCCTCAGCGAACACTGAAGCTTTCTTT. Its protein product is CASSPSANTEAFF.

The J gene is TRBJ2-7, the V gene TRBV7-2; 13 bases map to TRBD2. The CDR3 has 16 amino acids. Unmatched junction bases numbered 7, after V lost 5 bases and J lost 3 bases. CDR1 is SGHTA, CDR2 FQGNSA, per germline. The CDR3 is CASSPRLAGGSYEQYF. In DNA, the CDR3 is TGTGCCAGCAGCCCTCGACTAGCGGGGGGTAGCTACGAGCAGTACTTC.

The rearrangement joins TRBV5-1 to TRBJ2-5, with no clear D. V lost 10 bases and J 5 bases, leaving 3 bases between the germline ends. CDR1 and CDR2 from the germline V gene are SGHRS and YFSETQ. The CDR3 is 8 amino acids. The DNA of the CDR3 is TGCGCCTGCGAGACCCAGTACTTC. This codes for CACETQYF.

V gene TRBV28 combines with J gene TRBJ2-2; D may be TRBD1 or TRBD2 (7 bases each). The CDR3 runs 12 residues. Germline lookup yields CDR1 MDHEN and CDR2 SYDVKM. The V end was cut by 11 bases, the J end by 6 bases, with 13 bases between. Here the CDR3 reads CASQGGAGELFF. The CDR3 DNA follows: TGTGCCTCCCAGGGGGGGGCCGGGGAGCTGTTTTTT.

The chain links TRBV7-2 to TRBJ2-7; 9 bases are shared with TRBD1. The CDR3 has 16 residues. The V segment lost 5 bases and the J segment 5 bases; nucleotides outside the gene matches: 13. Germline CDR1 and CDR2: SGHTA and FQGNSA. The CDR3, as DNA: TGTGCCAGCAGCCATCCAACCAAGGGGACAGGGAACGAGCAGTACTTC. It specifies CASSHPTKGTGNEQYF.

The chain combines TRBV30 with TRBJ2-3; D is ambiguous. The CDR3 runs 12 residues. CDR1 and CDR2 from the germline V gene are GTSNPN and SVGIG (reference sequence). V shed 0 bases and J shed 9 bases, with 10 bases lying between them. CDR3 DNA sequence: TGTGCCTGGAGTGTAGTCGCACGCACGCAGTATTTT. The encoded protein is CAWSVVARTQYF.

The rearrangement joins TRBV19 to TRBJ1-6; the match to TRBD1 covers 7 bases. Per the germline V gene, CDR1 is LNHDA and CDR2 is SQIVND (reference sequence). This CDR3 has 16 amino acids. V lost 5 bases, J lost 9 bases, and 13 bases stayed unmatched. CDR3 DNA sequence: TGTGCCAGTAGTCCAAATCCCTTCACAGGGGTTTCACCCCTCCACTTT. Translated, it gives CASSPNPFTGVSPLHF.

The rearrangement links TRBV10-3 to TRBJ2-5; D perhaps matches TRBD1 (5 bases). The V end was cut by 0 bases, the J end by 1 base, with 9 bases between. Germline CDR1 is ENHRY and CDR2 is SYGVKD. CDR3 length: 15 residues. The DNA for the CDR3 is TGTGCCATCAGTGAGTCTGAGACAGCCCAAGAGACCCAGTACTTC. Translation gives CAISESETAQETQYF.

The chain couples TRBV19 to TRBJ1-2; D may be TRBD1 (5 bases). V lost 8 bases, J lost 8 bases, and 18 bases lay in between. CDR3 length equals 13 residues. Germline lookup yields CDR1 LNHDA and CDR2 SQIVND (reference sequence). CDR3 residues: CASQPGGMEGYTF. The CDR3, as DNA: TGTGCCAGTCAACCCGGGGGGATGGAAGGCTACACCTTC.

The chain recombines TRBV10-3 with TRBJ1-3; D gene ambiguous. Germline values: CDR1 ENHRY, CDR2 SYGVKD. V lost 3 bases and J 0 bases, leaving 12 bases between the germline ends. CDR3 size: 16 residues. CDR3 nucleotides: TGTGCCATCAGTGAAGACGTTCCGCCCTCTGGAAACACCATATATTTT. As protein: CAISEDVPPSGNTIYF.

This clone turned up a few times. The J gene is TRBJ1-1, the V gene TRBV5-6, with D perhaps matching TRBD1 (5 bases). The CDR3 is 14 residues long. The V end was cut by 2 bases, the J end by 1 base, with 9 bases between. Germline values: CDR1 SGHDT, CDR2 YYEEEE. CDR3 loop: CASSFWGENTEAFF. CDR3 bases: TGTGCCAGCAGCTTTTGGGGGGAGAACACTGAAGCTTTCTTT.